A single T cell receptor beta chain is shown here with its context. This sample was included in a study of blood T cell repertoires in COVID-19. Study summary: COVID-19 samples from acute and convalescent phases originated in the United States, Italy and Spain. Nucleic acid was either cDNA or gDNA, and it came from T cells, B-cell-depleted T cells, or PBMCs.

The authors' processing: The authors estimated nucleated cell counts from reference gene primer amplification. Assay: immunoSEQ multiplex PCR; the TCRdb copy retains only in-frame clones and omits some. V and J calls and clone size follow that table, whereas D and trimming were derived from the DNA. This sample yields tens of thousands of clones, of which 83% are seen a single time; 25% to 30% belongs to the top ten. The germline V and J ends were trimmed by 6 bases and 4 bases, with 5 bases remaining between them. The germline V gene encodes CDR1 DFQATT and CDR2 SNEGSKA (reference sequence). This CDR3 has 10 residues.

Input material: peripheral blood. The receptor was derived from a woman aged 80 or over with acute or convalescent COVID-19. The chain couples TRBV20-1 to TRBJ2-3, with D maybe TRBD1 (5 bases). The CDR3 region has the DNA TGCAGTGCGGGGCCAGATACGCAGTATTTT. This codes for CSAGPDTQYF.